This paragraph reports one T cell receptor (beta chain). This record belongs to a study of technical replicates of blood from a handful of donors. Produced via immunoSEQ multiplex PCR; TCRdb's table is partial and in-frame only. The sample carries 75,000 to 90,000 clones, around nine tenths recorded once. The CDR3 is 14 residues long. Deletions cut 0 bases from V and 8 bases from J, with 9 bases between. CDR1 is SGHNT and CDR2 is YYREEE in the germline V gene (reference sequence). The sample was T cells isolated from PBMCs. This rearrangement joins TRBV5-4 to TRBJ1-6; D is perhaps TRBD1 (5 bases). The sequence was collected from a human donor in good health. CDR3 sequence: CASSLAGLDSPLHF. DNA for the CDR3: TGTGCCAGCAGCTTGGCAGGGTTGGATTCACCCCTCCACTTT.